This TCR beta chain is drawn from a study of blood T cell repertoires in COVID-19 (dated by TCRdb to the early 2020s). Context from the whole study: Samples from collaborators originated in the United States, Italy and Spain and spanned both the acute and convalescent phases of COVID-19. The repertoires were made available in a free public database intended to serve as a resource for research on the immune response to SARS-CoV-2. The material from the prospective study consisted of cDNA or gDNA derived from T cells, B-cell-depleted T cells, or PBMCs. Deeply sampled blood TCRbeta repertoires from subjects exposed to, actively infected with, or recovered from COVID-19 were included in the dataset. Samples were obtained from the ongoing ImmuneRACE study (first 160 participants) and from 1,200 or so subjects provided by 6 global collaborators. Where available, HLA class I and class II types were taken from metadata supplied by the sample provider and were not determined by assay-based typing. Nearly every sample came with metadata listing a de-identified subject ID, COVID-19 status, age in years and sex. What the study reported, not specific to this receptor: Clinical and demographic metadata were provided uncurated, with the amount varying by source and participant.

Collaborating institutions collected whole blood in K2EDTA tubes following their own protocols. For TCRbeta analysis, collaborators shipped samples in one of three forms: frozen whole blood, isolated PBMCs, or DNA extracted from either of those sample types. TCRbeta CDR3 regions were amplified from genomic DNA using the immunoSEQ Assay, a bias-controlled multiplex PCR. Per the source publication's procedure: Nucleated cell counts per sample were estimated from amplification of reference gene primers within the assay. To quantify the absolute abundance of each unique TCRbeta CDR3 rearrangement, sequence reads were collapsed and filtered. For each sample, productive Simpson clonality was calculated as the square root of Simpson's diversity index over productive rearrangements. Sourced from immuneACCESS, this table was stored by TCRdb with only in-frame sequences that have V and J called. A share of the clones is absent; for the studies checked, an unresolved V gene accounts for under half, and the remainder has no known explanation. V, J and clone size are taken as reported in that table, and D and trimming were inferred from the DNA itself. This sample gives 88,000 or so clones in total; 70% to 90% of them show up just once. The top ten constitute roughly 6.5% of the sample.

Germline trimming amounts to 5 bases on V and 4 bases on J, with 3 as the count of junction bases outside the gene matches. Counted from cysteine to phenylalanine, this CDR3 has 15 amino acids. Only the CDR3 part of the read is kept: 45 bases, read in frame from the first base. According to the germline V gene, CDR1 reads MNHEY and CDR2 reads SVGAGI. Comment on this clone: The clone's antigen remains unknown. Base qualities are not at hand, and no much larger clone is one base apart.

The source material was peripheral blood. The source of this sequence is a man in his 60s with acute or convalescent COVID-19. The V and J segments used are TRBV6-5 and TRBJ2-1, with TRBD2 identical over 12 junction bases. The DNA reads TGTGCCAGCAGTATTGGACTAGCGGGGTACAATGAGCAGTTCTTC. Translated, it gives CASSIGLAGYNEQFF.